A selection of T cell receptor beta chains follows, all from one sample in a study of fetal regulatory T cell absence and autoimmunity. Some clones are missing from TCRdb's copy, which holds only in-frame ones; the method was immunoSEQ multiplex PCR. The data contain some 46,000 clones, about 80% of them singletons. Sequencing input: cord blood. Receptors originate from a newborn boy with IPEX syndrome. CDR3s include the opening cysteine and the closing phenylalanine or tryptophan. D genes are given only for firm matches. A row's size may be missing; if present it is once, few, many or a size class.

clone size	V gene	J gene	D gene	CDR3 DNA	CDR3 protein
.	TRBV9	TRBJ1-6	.	TGTGCCAGCAGCGTAGACGTATTTAATTCACCCCTCCACTTT	CASSVDVFNSPLHF
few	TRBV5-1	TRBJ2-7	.	TGCGCCAGCAGCTTGGAGGGGGTCCCTACCTACGAGCAGTACTTC	CASSLEGVPTYEQYF
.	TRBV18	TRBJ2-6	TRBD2	TGTGCCAGCTCACCAGGACTAGCGGGGGCTGGGGCCAACGTCCTGACTTTC	CASSPGLAGAGANVLTF
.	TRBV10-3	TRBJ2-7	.	TGTGCCATCAGTGAGTCGGAACTACCGGCAGGCTCCTACGAGCAGTACTTC	CAISESELPAGSYEQYF
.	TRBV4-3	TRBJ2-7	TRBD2	TGCGCCAGCAGCCCGGGACTAGCGGGGTTATACGAGCAGTACTTC	CASSPGLAGLYEQYF
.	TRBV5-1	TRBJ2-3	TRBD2	TGCGCCAGCAGCTTTAGCGGGGTCCAGGATACGCAGTATTTT	CASSFSGVQDTQYF
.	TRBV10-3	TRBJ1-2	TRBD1	TGTGCCATCAGTGAGTCAACAGGGGGCGCTGGGGGCTACACCTTC	CAISESTGGAGGYTF
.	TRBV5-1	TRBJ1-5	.	TGCGCCAGCATCCCGAGGGAGGGCGCAGGCAATCAGCCCCAGCATTTT	CASIPREGAGNQPQHF
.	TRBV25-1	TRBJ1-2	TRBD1	TGTGCCAGCAGTGAAGCTGACAGGGGGTTATATGGCTACACCTTC	CASSEADRGLYGYTF
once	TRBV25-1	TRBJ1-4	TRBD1	TGTGCCAGCAGTGAACTTTCAGGGGGGGAAAAACTGTTTTTT	CASSELSGGEKLFF
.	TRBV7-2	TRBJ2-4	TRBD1	TGTGCCAGCAGGGGGGACAGCAACATTCAGTACTTC	CASRGDSNIQYF
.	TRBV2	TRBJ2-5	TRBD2	TGTGCCAGCAGGCCTAGCGGAGCGGGGGAGACCCAGTACTTC	CASRPSGAGETQYF
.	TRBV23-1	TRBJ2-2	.	TGCGCCAGCGGGTCTCACGGGGGGCACGGGGAGCTGTTTTTT	CASGSHGGHGELFF
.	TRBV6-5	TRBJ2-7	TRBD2	TGTGCCAGCAGTGTACCGGGACTAGTGGAACTCGAGCAGTACTTC	CASSVPGLVELEQYF
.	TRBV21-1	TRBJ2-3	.	TGTGCCAGCAGCTACAAAGGTAGGACTAGCGGAAGCACAGATACGCAGTATTTT	CASSYKGRTSGSTDTQYF
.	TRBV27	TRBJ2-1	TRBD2	TGTGCCAGCAGTCCCACGGGACTAGCGGGAGGGTCCAACAATGAGCAGTTCTTC	CASSPTGLAGGSNNEQFF